This passage covers 20 T cell receptor beta chains from one sample sequenced in a study of blood T cell repertoires in COVID-19. The table came from immunoSEQ multiplex PCR; TCRdb's copy has only in-frame clones and leaves some out. The data show 110,000 to 150,000 clones, with over 70% seen just once and about two fifths held by the top ten. The sequencing sample was made of peripheral blood. These TCRs come from a human donor in a cohort sampled during active COVID-19.

The chain employs TRBV6-5 and TRBJ2-1, with TRBD2 matching over 8 bases. CDR3 length: 16 residues. V shed 0 bases, J shed 7 bases, and the junction held 8 bases outside the gene matches. Looked up from germline, CDR1 is MNHEY and CDR2 is SVGAGI. Written as DNA, the CDR3 is TGTGCCAGCAGTTACTCCCTTGGGGGCGGGAGGAATGAGCAGTTCTTC. The encoded protein is CASSYSLGGGRNEQFF.

This clone appeared a few times. The chain has TRBV28 and TRBJ2-2, with D perhaps TRBD1 (5 bases). The CDR3 runs 16 residues. V lost 6 bases, J lost 0 bases, and 14 bases lay in between. CDR1 and CDR2 (germline): MDHEN, SYDVKM. CDR3 DNA sequence: TGTGCCAGCAGCCGCTCAGGGTTAGCGAACACCGGGGAGCTGTTTTTT. Amino acid sequence: CASSRSGLANTGELFF.

This clone showed up just once. The V call is TRBV7-9, the J call TRBJ1-2; TRBD1 is a possible D gene (6 bases). V was trimmed by 1 base and J by 4 bases, leaving 13 bases between them. CDR1 is SEHNR, CDR2 FQNEAQ, per germline (reference sequence). The CDR3 contains 15 residues. CDR3 in amino acids: CASSLGAGAAYGYTF. The CDR3 DNA follows: TGTGCCAGCAGCTTAGGTGCGGGGGCAGCCTATGGCTACACCTTC.

This chain connects TRBV7-2 to TRBJ1-1; possibly TRBD1 for D (5 bases). The CDR3 runs 12 residues. Looked up from germline, CDR1 is SGHTA and CDR2 is FQGNSA. Trimming left V 8 bases short and J 2 bases short, with 9 bases between. CDR3 nucleotide sequence: TGTGCCAGCGTCAGGGTTAACACTGAAGCTTTCTTT. Its translation: CASVRVNTEAFF.

The chain combines TRBV12-5 with TRBJ2-4; D perhaps matches TRBD1 (6 bases). The CDR3 is 14 residues long. Trimming took 5 bases from V and 2 from J, leaving 10 bases between them. Per the germline V gene, CDR1 is LGHNT and CDR2 is FRNRAP. The CDR3 here is CASGEQGTKNIQYF. CDR3 nucleotides: TGTGCTAGTGGTGAACAGGGTACCAAAAACATTCAGTACTTC.

The chain joins TRBV7-2 to TRBJ1-1; D is possibly TRBD1 (6 bases). CDR3 size: 14 residues. In germline, CDR1 is SGHTA, CDR2 FQGNSA. Trimming stripped 2 bases from V and 5 bases from J, with 12 bases between. The CDR3 reads CASSLWGQGTEAFF. The CDR3 DNA is TGTGCCAGCAGCTTATGGGGGCAGGGGACTGAAGCTTTCTTT. Full variable domain (rest looked up from reference TRBV7-2 and TRBJ1-1): GAGVSQSPSNKVTEKGKDVELRCDPISGHTALYWYRQSLGQGLEFLIYFQGNSAPDKSGLPSDRFSAERTGGSVSTLTIQRTQQEDSAVYLCASSLWGQGTEAFFGQGTRLTVV.

This rearrangement joins TRBV7-3 to TRBJ2-5; 7 nucleotides agree with TRBD2. The CDR3 is 15 amino acids. The V gene end was trimmed by 5 bases and the J gene end by 2 bases; junction bases not matched to a gene: 8. Germline assignment: CDR1 SGHTA and CDR2 FQGTGA. CDR3 bases: TGTGCCAGCAGCCCGATAGGGACTACTCAAGAGACCCAGTACTTC. Protein: CASSPIGTTQETQYF. The whole variable domain, remainder taken from reference TRBV7-3 and TRBJ2-5, is GAGVSQTPSNKVTEKGKYVELRCDPISGHTALYWYRQSLGQGPEFLIYFQGTGAADDSGLPNDRFFAVRPEGSVSTLKIQRTERGDSAVYLCASSPIGTTQETQYFGPGTRLLVL.

The chain recombines TRBV11-3 with TRBJ2-5; D call uncertain. CDR1 SGHNT and CDR2 YENEEA come from the germline V gene. CDR3 length: 14 residues. V was clipped by 1 base and J by 5 bases, with 11 bases between them. Here the CDR3 reads CASSLVSLGETQYF. The CDR3, as DNA: TGTGCCAGCAGCTTAGTCTCTCTCGGGGAGACCCAGTACTTC.

For the CDR3, the DNA is TGTGCCAGCAGCAGTATCGGGGAGACCCAGTACTTC. This sequence encodes CASSSIGETQYF. V gene TRBV6-2 or TRBV6-3 combines with J gene TRBJ2-5; D not resolved. In germline, CDR1 is MNHEY, CDR2 SVGEGT. This CDR3 spans 12 amino acids. V lost 6 bases and J 5 bases, leaving 10 bases between the germline ends.

In DNA form, the CDR3 reads TGTGCCAGCAGTTACGGAGGGGCCTATAATTCACCCCTCCACTTT. This gives the protein CASSYGGAYNSPLHF. The genes are TRBV6-2 or TRBV6-3 and TRBJ1-6; D perhaps matches TRBD1 (5 bases). In germline, CDR1 is MNHEY, CDR2 SVGEGT. CDR3 length: 15 amino acids. Trimming shortened V by 2 bases and J by 2 bases, and 7 bases separated the two germline ends.

The rearrangement links TRBV6-5 to TRBJ2-7, with a possible D match to TRBD1 (6 bases). Trimming took off 3 bases at V and 3 bases at J, with 15 bases between the two ends. The CDR3 sequence is 15 residues long. CDR1 and CDR2 (germline): MNHEY, SVGAGI. The CDR3, as DNA: TGTGCCAGCAGTTATCTCCAGGGGAGTGGCTACGAGCAGTACTTC. It translates to CASSYLQGSGYEQYF.

The chain couples TRBV4-3 to TRBJ2-5; 13 nucleotides match TRBD2. Germline values: CDR1 LGHNA, CDR2 YSLEER. The CDR3 has 16 residues. V trimming: 4 bases; J trimming: 5 bases; junction bases outside the gene matches: 7. The DNA for the CDR3 is TGCGCCAGCAGCCCCAGTGTGACTAGCGGGGGGGAGACCCAGTACTTC. Amino acid sequence: CASSPSVTSGGETQYF.

This sequence joins TRBV7-2 and TRBJ1-1; 9 nucleotides align to TRBD1. Germline V CDR1 and CDR2: SGHTA, FQGNSA. V lost 6 bases and J lost 0; bases outside the gene matches: 5. The CDR3 is 15 residues long. This CDR3 is CASSRTGALNTEAFF. CDR3 in DNA: TGTGCCAGCAGTAGGACAGGGGCCCTGAACACTGAAGCTTTCTTT.

The genes are TRBV9 and TRBJ1-1; D gene unclear. The CDR3 extends over 15 amino acids. Germline CDR1 is SGDLS and CDR2 is YYNGEE. Trimming removed 2 bases from V and 4 bases from J, with 15 bases in between. Here the CDR3 reads CASSVGDGSGTEAFF. The CDR3 bases are TGTGCCAGCAGCGTTGGAGACGGGAGTGGCACTGAAGCTTTCTTT.

V is TRBV19 and J is TRBJ1-1; TRBD1 matches at 7 bases. Germline V gives CDR1 LNHDA, CDR2 SQIVND (reference sequence). The V segment lost 4 bases and the J segment 3 bases; nucleotides outside the gene matches: 11. The CDR3 contains 16 residues. The CDR3 here is CASSSPGKGADTEAFF. The CDR3, as DNA: TGTGCCAGTAGTAGTCCTGGGAAGGGGGCGGACACTGAAGCTTTCTTT.

The chain has TRBV12-3 or TRBV12-4 and TRBJ1-6, with D maybe TRBD1 (6 bases). Trimming cost V 5 bases and J 8 bases, with 10 bases left between them. CDR3 length equals 13 residues. The CDR3, as DNA: TGTGCCAGCAGTACAGGGTCCTATTCACCCCTCCACTTT. Translation gives CASSTGSYSPLHF.

This clone has only a few counts. The chain recombines TRBV5-1 with TRBJ1-1, with D possibly TRBD1 on 5 matching bases. The ends were cut back, 3 bases at V and 3 bases at J, with 12 bases in the middle. This CDR3 is built from 14 residues. Germline CDR1 reads SGHRS; CDR2 reads YFSETQ. The CDR3 region has the DNA TGCGCCAGCAGCTCGTACGTCAGGGACACTGAAGCTTTCTTT. It encodes CASSSYVRDTEAFF. Drawing the rest from reference TRBV5-1 and TRBJ1-1, the complete variable domain is KAGVTQTPRYLIKTRGQQVTLSCSPISGHRSVSWYQQTPGQGLQFLFEYFSETQRNKGNFPGRFSGRQFSNSRSEMNVSTLELGDSALYLCASSSYVRDTEAFFGQGTRLTVV.

The chain carries TRBV7-2 and TRBJ2-1, with D maybe TRBD2 (6 bases). Germline V gene data show CDR1 as SGHTA and CDR2 as FQGNSA. The CDR3 consists of 11 residues. V lost 4 bases to trimming and J lost 10 bases, with 8 bases between them. CDR3 loop: CASSYGLEQFF. CDR3 nucleotide sequence: TGTGCCAGCAGCTACGGACTAGAGCAGTTCTTC.

The chain links TRBV6-6 to TRBJ1-2; possibly TRBD1 for D (5 bases). The V and J ends lost 2 bases and 6 bases respectively, with 16 bases between them. Germline V CDR1 and CDR2: MNHNY, SVGAGI (reference sequence). This CDR3 has 15 residues. Here the CDR3 DNA reads TGTGCCAGCAGTTACGACCTCCAGGGTGTTGATGGCTACACCTTC. Translating it yields CASSYDLQGVDGYTF.

The CDR3 here is CASSYPTGEANEKLFF. For the CDR3, the DNA is TGTGCCAGCAGTTACCCAACAGGGGAGGCTAATGAAAAACTGTTTTTT. The chain combines TRBV6-2 or TRBV6-3 with TRBJ1-4; 7 nucleotides align to TRBD1. The J segment lost 3 bases and the V segment lost 2 bases, leaving 6 bases of the junction unmatched. Germline CDR1 and CDR2: MNHEY and SVGEGT. This CDR3 is 16 amino acids long.